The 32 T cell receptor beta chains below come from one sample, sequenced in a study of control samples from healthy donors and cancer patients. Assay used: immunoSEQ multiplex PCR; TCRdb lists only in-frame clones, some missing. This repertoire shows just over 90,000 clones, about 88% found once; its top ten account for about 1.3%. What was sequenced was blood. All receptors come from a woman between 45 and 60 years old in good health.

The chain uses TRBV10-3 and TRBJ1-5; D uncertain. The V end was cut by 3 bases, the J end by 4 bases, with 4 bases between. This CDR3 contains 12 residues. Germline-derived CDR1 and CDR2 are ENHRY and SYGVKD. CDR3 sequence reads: CAISDQNQPQHF. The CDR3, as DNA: TGTGCCATCAGTGACCAAAATCAGCCCCAGCATTTT.

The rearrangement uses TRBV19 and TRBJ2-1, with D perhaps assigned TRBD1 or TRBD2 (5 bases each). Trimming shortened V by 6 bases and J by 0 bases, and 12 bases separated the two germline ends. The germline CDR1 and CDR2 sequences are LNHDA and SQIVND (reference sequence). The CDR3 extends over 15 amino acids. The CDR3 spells CASRWDPNSYNEQFF. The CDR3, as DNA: TGTGCCAGTAGGTGGGACCCGAACTCCTACAATGAGCAGTTCTTC.

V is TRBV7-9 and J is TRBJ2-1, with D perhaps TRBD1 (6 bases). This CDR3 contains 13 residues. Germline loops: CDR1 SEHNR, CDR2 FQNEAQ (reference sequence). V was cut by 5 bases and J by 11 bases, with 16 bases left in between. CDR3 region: CASSLRQVNKQFF. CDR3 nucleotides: TGTGCCAGCAGCCTTCGACAGGTGAATAAGCAGTTCTTC.

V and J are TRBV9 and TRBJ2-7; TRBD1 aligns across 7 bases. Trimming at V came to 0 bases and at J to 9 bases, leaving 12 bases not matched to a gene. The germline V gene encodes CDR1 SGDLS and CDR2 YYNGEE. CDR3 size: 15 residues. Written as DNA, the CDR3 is TGTGCCAGCAGCGTAGATGGTAGGCAGGGGGTCAGGCAGTACTTC. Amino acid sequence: CASSVDGRQGVRQYF.

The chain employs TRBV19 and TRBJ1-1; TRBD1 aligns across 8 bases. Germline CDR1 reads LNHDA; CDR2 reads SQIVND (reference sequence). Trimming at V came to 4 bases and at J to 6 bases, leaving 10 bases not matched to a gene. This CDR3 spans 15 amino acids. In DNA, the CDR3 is TGTGCCAGTAGTAGCGGACAGGGAGGATGGGCTGAAGCTTTCTTT. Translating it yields CASSSGQGGWAEAFF.

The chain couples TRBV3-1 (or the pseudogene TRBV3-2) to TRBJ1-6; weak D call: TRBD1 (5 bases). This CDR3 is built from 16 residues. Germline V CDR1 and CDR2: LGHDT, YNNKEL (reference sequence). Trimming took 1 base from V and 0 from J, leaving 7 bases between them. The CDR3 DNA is TGTGCCAGCAGCCAAGGGGGGAGCTCCTATAATTCACCCCTCCACTTT. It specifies CASSQGGSSYNSPLHF.

The CDR3 coding sequence is TGTGCCAGCAGTGGGCAGGGCAGGTCTGGCTACACCTTC. It specifies CASSGQGRSGYTF. The chain combines TRBV25-1 with TRBJ1-2; D might be TRBD1 (5 bases). Between the trimmed V and J ends, which lost 4 bases and 7 bases, there was a span of 13 bases. The germline CDR1 and CDR2 sequences are MGHDK and SYGVNS. The CDR3 extends over 13 amino acids.

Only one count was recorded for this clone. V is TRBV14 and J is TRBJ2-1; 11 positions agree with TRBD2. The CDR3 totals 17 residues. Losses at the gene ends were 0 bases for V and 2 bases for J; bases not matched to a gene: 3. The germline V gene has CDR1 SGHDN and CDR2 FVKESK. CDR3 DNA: TGTGCCAGCAGCCAAGATTTACTAGCGGGAGCCTACAATGAGCAGTTCTTC. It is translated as CASSQDLLAGAYNEQFF.

CDR3 in DNA: TGTGCCAGCAGCTCCGGACAGAGCTCCTACAATGAGCAGTTCTTC. As protein: CASSSGQSSYNEQFF. The genes are TRBV7-2 and TRBJ2-1, with D perhaps TRBD1 (6 bases). The CDR3 has 15 amino acids. CDR1 and CDR2 from the germline V gene are SGHTA and FQGNSA. V was shortened by 4 bases and J by 0 bases, with 10 bases between the two germline ends.

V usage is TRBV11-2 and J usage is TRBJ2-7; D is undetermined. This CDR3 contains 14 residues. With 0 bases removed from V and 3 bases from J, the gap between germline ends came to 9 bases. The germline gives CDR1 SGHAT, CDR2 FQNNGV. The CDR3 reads CASSLDYGYYEQYF. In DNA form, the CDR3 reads TGTGCCAGCAGCTTAGATTACGGGTACTACGAGCAGTACTTC. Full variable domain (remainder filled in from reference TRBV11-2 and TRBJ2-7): EAGVAQSPRYKIIEKRQSVAFWCNPISGHATLYWYQQILGQGPKLLIQFQNNGVVDDSQLPKDRFSAERLKGVDSTLKIQPAKLEDSAVYLCASSLDYGYYEQYFGPGTRLTVT.

The CDR3 protein is CASSLAGRASTDTQYF. The CDR3 DNA reads TGTGCCAGCAGCTTAGCAGGGAGGGCCAGCACAGATACGCAGTATTTT. V gene TRBV7-8 combines with J gene TRBJ2-3; 7 nucleotides match TRBD2. Trimming removed 0 bases from V and 0 bases from J; junction bases left unmatched: 3. Germline CDR1 and CDR2: SGHVS and FQNEAQ. The CDR3 runs 16 residues.

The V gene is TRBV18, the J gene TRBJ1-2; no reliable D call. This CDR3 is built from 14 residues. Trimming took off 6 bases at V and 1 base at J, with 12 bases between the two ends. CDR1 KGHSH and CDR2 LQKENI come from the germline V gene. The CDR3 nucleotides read TGTGCCAGCTCCCCTCCGGGGATTAACTATGGCTACACCTTC. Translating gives CASSPPGINYGYTF.

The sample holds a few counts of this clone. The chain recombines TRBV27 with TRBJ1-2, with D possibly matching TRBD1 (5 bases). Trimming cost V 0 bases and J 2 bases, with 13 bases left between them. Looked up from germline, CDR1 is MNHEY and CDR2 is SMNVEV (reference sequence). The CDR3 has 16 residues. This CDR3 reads CASSLSRDFLNYGYTF. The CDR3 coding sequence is TGTGCCAGCAGTTTATCTCGGGACTTCTTAAACTATGGCTACACCTTC.

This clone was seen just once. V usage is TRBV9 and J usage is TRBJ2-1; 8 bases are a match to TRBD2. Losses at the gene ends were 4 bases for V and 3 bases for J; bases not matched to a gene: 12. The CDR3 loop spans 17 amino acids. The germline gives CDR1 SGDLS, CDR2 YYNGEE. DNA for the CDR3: TGTGCCAGCAGCTCGGGGGGGCAGGGTTGGTTCTACAATGAGCAGTTCTTC. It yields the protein CASSSGGQGWFYNEQFF.

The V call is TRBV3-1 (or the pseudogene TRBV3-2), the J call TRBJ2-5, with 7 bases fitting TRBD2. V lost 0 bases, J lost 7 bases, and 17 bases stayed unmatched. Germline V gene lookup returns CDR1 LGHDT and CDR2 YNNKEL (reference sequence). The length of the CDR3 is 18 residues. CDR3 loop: CASSQDLGAGQGSGTQYF. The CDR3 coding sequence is TGTGCCAGCAGCCAAGATCTTGGAGCGGGGCAGGGAAGTGGGACCCAGTACTTC.

The CDR3 region has the DNA TGTGCCAGCAGCCAACCGAGTAAGGTAGGGACTAGCGGGACTTACAATGAGCAGTTCTTC. Amino acid sequence: CASSQPSKVGTSGTYNEQFF. The V gene is TRBV3-1 (or the pseudogene TRBV3-2), the J gene TRBJ2-1; 13 positions agree with TRBD2. Losses at the gene ends were 2 bases for V and 4 bases for J; bases not matched to a gene: 14. The CDR3 length is 20 residues. The V gene's germline CDR1 is LGHDT and CDR2 YNNKEL (reference sequence).

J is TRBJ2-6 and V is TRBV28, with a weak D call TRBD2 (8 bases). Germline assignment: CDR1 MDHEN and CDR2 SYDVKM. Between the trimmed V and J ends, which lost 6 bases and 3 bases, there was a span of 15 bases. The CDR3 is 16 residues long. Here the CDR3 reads CASSTGGGFGANVLTF. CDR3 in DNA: TGTGCCAGCAGCACGGGAGGGGGCTTTGGGGCCAACGTCCTGACTTTC. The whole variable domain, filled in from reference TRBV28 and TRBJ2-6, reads DVKVTQSSRYLVKRTGEKVFLECVQDMDHENMFWYRQDPGLGLRLIYFSYDVKMKEKGDIPEGYSVSREKKERFSLILESASTNQTSMYLCASSTGGGFGANVLTFGAGSRLTVL.

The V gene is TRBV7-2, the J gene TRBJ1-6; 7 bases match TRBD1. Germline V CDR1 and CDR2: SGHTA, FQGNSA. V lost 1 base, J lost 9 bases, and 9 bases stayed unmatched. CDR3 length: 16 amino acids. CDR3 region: CASSLVRQGIGSPLHF. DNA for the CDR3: TGTGCCAGCAGCTTAGTTCGACAGGGAATTGGTTCACCCCTCCACTTT.

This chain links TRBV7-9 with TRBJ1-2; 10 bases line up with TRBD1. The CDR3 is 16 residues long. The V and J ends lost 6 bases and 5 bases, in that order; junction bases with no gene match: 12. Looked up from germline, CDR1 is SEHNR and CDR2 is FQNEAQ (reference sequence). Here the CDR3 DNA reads TGTGCCAGCAGTAAATTAAGACAGGGGGCGATGTATGGCTACACCTTC. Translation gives CASSKLRQGAMYGYTF.

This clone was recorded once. CDR3 residues: CASSSIQGALFSYGYTF. CDR3 nucleotides: TGTGCCAGCAGCTCTATACAGGGGGCTCTATTTAGCTATGGCTACACCTTC. This chain uses TRBV11-2 with TRBJ1-2, with 9 bases fitting TRBD1. This CDR3 is built from 17 residues. CDR1 is SGHAT, CDR2 FQNNGV, per germline. Trimming at V came to 4 bases and at J to 4 bases, leaving 13 bases not matched to a gene.

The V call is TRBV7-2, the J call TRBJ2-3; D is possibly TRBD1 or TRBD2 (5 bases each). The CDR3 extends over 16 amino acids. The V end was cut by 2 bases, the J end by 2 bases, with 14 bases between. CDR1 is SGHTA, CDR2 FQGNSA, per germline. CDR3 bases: TGTGCCAGCAGCTTAATTGGGGACCCGCACACAGATACGCAGTATTTT. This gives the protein CASSLIGDPHTDTQYF.

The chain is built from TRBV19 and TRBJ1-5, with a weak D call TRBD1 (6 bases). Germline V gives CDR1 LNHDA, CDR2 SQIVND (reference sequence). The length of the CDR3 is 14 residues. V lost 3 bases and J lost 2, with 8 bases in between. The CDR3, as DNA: TGTGCCAGTAGTATCCGGACAGGCAATCAGCCCCAGCATTTT. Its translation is CASSIRTGNQPQHF.

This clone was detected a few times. In DNA form, the CDR3 reads TGTGCCAGCAGCACCGGGACAGGGCGTACCTACGAGCAGTACTTC. Protein sequence: CASSTGTGRTYEQYF. This sequence joins TRBV11-2 and TRBJ2-7, with TRBD1 matching 9 bases. V gave up 5 bases and J gave up 2 bases; unmatched junction bases: 7. Looked up from germline, CDR1 is SGHAT and CDR2 is FQNNGV. The CDR3 covers 15 residues.

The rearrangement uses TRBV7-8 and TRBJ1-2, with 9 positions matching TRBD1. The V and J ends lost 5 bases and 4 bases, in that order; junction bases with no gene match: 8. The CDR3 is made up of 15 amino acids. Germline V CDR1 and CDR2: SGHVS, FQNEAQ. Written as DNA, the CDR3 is TGTGCCAGCAGCACACCCGGGACAGGGCGCTATGGCTACACCTTC. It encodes CASSTPGTGRYGYTF.

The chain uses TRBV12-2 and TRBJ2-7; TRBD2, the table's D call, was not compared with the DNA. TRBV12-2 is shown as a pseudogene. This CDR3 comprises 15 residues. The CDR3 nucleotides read TGTGCAAGTCGCTTAGGTAGCGGGGAAGCCTACGAGCAGTACTTC. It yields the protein CASRLGSGEAYEQYF.

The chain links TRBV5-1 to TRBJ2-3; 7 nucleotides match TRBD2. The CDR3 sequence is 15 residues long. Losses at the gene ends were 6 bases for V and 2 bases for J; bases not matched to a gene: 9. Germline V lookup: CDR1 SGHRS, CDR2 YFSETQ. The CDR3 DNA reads TGCGCCAGCACCCTTGGGGGGGGACCCACAGATACGCAGTATTTT. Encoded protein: CASTLGGGPTDTQYF.

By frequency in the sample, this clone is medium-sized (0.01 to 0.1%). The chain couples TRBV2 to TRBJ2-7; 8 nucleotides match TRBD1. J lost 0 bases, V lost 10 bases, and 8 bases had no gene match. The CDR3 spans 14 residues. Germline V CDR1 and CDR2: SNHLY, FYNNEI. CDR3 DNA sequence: TGTGCCAACACGGAGGACAGGGCCTCCTACGAGCAGTACTTC. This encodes CANTEDRASYEQYF.

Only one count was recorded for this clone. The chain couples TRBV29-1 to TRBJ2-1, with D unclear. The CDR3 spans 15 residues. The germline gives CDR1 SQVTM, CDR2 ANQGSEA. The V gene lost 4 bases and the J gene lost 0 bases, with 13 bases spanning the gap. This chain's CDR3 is CSVVGGPSSYNEQFF. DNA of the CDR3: TGCAGCGTTGTTGGCGGCCCTAGCTCCTACAATGAGCAGTTCTTC.

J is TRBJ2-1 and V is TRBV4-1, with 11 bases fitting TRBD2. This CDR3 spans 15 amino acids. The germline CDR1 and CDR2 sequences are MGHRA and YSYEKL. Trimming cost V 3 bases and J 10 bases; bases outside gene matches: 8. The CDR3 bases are TGCGCCAGCAGCCATTTAGCGGGAGGGCCTGGGGAGCAGTTCTTC. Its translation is CASSHLAGGPGEQFF.

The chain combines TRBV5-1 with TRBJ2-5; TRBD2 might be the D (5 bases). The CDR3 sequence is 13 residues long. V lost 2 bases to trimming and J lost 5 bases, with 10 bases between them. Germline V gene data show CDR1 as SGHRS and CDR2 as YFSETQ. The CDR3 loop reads CASSFPGKETQYF. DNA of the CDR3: TGCGCCAGCAGCTTCCCCGGGAAGGAGACCCAGTACTTC. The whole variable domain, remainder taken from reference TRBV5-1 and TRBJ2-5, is KAGVTQTPRYLIKTRGQQVTLSCSPISGHRSVSWYQQTPGQGLQFLFEYFSETQRNKGNFPGRFSGRQFSNSRSEMNVSTLELGDSALYLCASSFPGKETQYFGPGTRLLVL.

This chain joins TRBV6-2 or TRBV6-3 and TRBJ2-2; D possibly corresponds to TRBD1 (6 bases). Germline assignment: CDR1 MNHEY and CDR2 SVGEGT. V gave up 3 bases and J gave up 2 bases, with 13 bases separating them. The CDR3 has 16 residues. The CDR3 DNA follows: TGTGCCAGCAGTTATCTTGGGGGCGTTAACACCGGGGAGCTGTTTTTT. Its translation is CASSYLGGVNTGELFF.

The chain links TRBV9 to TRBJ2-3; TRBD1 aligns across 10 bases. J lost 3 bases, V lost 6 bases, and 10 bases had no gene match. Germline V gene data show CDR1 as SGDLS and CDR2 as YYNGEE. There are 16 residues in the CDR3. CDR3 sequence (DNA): TGTGCCAGCAACTCTCTCGGGACAGGGGTTACAGATACGCAGTATTTT. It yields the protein CASNSLGTGVTDTQYF.